The 18 T cell receptor beta chains presented below share a single source sample, sequenced in a study of identical twins. TCRdb re-called the 5' RACE reads through MiXCR, storing one row per CDR3 protein. In the table there are around 530,000 distinct CDR3 sequences, roughly 15% of which are singletons. In addition, the sample was reused for a study of yellow fever vaccine responses in identical twins.

Sequenced sample: CD4+ T cells sorted from blood. These receptors were taken from a woman aged 18-30 years in good health.

This clonotype was detected once. The chain recombines TRBV12-3 or TRBV12-4 with TRBJ2-3; D uncertain. Trimming pared 0 bases from V and 0 bases from J, leaving 10 bases between. This CDR3 is 16 amino acids long. The CDR3 nucleotides are TGTGCCAGCAGTTTAGCGGCAGTGCCTAGCACAGATACGCAGTATTTT. This encodes CASSLAAVPSTDTQYF.

The V and J genes are TRBV12-3 or TRBV12-4 and TRBJ1-2, with TRBD1 as a possible D gene (5 bases). V was pared by 4 bases and J by 6 bases, with 12 bases between. The CDR3 is 13 amino acids. The CDR3 sequence: CASSWGERDGYTF. The CDR3 nucleotides are TGTGCCAGCAGTTGGGGGGAGAGGGATGGCTACACCTTC.

This rearrangement joins TRBV5-1 to TRBJ1-2, with no clear D. The CDR3 spans 12 residues. The V and J ends lost 6 bases and 2 bases respectively, with 8 bases between them. Germline CDR1 SGHRS, CDR2 YFSETQ. The CDR3 nucleotides read TGCGCCAGCAACCTGCCGAACTATGGCTACACCTTC. It yields the protein CASNLPNYGYTF.

In this sample, this clonotype turned up a few times. This rearrangement joins TRBV10-3 to TRBJ1-2; D remains ambiguous. The CDR3 totals 12 residues. Trimming removed 2 bases from V and 8 bases from J, with 9 bases in between. CDR1 and CDR2 from the germline V gene are ENHRY and SYGVKD. Here the CDR3 reads CAISEAREGYTF. As DNA, the CDR3 is TGTGCCATCAGTGAGGCGCGTGAAGGCTACACCTTC.

The CDR3: CASSLALAGAGDTQYF. The CDR3, as DNA: TGTGCCAGCAGCTTAGCGTTAGCGGGGGCCGGGGATACGCAGTATTTT. V and J are TRBV7-9 and TRBJ2-3; 9 bases align to TRBD2. The CDR3 sequence is 16 residues long. V shed 0 bases and J 6 bases; nucleotides not matched to a gene: 7. Germline CDR1 reads SEHNR; CDR2 reads FQNEAQ (reference sequence).

The chain is built from TRBV4-1 and TRBJ2-1; D is uncertain. This CDR3 has 13 amino acids. V lost 4 bases and J 10 bases, leaving 14 bases between the germline ends. Germline values: CDR1 MGHRA, CDR2 YSYEKL. CDR3: CASSPASRVEQFF. The CDR3 DNA sequence: TGCGCCAGCAGCCCAGCAAGTAGAGTGGAGCAGTTCTTC.

The V gene is TRBV5-1, the J gene TRBJ1-2; 9 bases align to TRBD1. The V gene's germline CDR1 is SGHRS and CDR2 YFSETQ. J gave up 8 bases and V 2 bases, and 22 bases lay outside the gene matches. This CDR3 is 19 amino acids long. CDR3 sequence reads: CASSFEPRDRALEDMGYTF. The CDR3 region has the DNA TGCGCCAGCAGCTTTGAGCCCCGGGACAGGGCGCTTGAGGATATGGGCTACACCTTC.

The V call is TRBV4-2, the J call TRBJ2-5; D not certain. The CDR3 extends over 14 amino acids. Per the germline V gene, CDR1 is LGHNA and CDR2 is YNFKEQ. V lost 4 bases and J lost 0, with 9 bases in between. The CDR3 here is CASSPEMYQETQYF. CDR3 sequence (DNA): TGTGCCAGCAGCCCCGAAATGTACCAAGAGACCCAGTACTTC.

In this sample, this clonotype turned up a few times. The rearrangement uses TRBV2 and TRBJ1-6; D not resolved. Germline lookup yields CDR1 SNHLY and CDR2 FYNNEI. The CDR3 is 12 residues long. The germline V and J ends were trimmed by 2 bases and 6 bases, with 2 bases remaining between them. CDR3 amino acids: CASSEPNSPLHF. As DNA, the CDR3 is TGTGCCAGCAGTGAACCTAATTCACCCCTCCACTTT.

The DNA of the CDR3 is TGTGCCAGCTCACCGGTACAGAACACTGAAGCTTTCTTT. Translated: CASSPVQNTEAFF. The chain carries TRBV18 and TRBJ1-1; D unclear. V lost 3 bases, J lost 1 base, and 6 bases lay in between. CDR1 and CDR2 from the germline V gene are KGHSH and LQKENI. The CDR3 sequence is 13 residues long.

J is TRBJ2-4 and V is TRBV2; 9 bases agree with TRBD2. The germline V gene has CDR1 SNHLY and CDR2 FYNNEI. Trimming removed 7 bases from V and 2 bases from J; junction bases left unmatched: 3. CDR3 length: 14 residues. CDR3 coding DNA: TGTGCCAGCACTAGCGGGACCTCCAAAAACATTCAGTACTTC. It is translated as CASTSGTSKNIQYF.

V gene TRBV5-1 combines with J gene TRBJ2-1; D gene uncertain. The germline V gene has CDR1 SGHRS and CDR2 YFSETQ. The CDR3 contains 13 residues. Trimming cost V 5 bases and J 8 bases, with 14 bases left between them. CDR3 sequence: CASSPAAVDEQFF. CDR3 nucleotide sequence: TGCGCCAGCAGTCCCGCCGCGGTCGATGAGCAGTTCTTC.

This rearrangement joins TRBV11-2 to TRBJ2-3; D remains ambiguous. Germline assignment: CDR1 SGHAT and CDR2 FQNNGV. The CDR3 contains 16 residues. V lost 0 bases, J lost 0 bases, and 10 bases lay in between. The CDR3 sequence: CASSLDLGHSTDTQYF. The DNA of the CDR3 is TGTGCCAGCAGCTTAGATCTAGGTCATAGCACAGATACGCAGTATTTT. Full variable domain (rest looked up from reference TRBV11-2 and TRBJ2-3): EAGVAQSPRYKIIEKRQSVAFWCNPISGHATLYWYQQILGQGPKLLIQFQNNGVVDDSQLPKDRFSAERLKGVDSTLKIQPAKLEDSAVYLCASSLDLGHSTDTQYFGPGTRLTVL.

This clonotype has ten or more counts. The V gene is TRBV5-1, the J gene TRBJ1-1; a weak D match, TRBD1 (6 bases). This CDR3 is built from 15 residues. The V and J ends lost 0 bases and 1 base respectively, with 10 bases between them. From germline, CDR1 is SGHRS and CDR2 YFSETQ. The CDR3: CASSLGGGTNTEAFF. Written as DNA, the CDR3 is TGCGCCAGCAGCTTGGGTGGGGGCACGAACACTGAAGCTTTCTTT.

This clonotype has a handful of counts. V is TRBV21-1 and J is TRBJ2-2. TRBV21-1 is a pseudogene locus. This CDR3 is 15 amino acids long. CDR3 protein: CASSKGVKNTGELFF. In DNA form, the CDR3 reads TGTGCCAGCAGCAAAGGGGTCAAAAACACCGGGGAGCTGTTTTTT.

The rearrangement joins TRBV12-3 or TRBV12-4 to TRBJ2-7, with D uncertain. The CDR3 runs 13 residues. V dropped 3 bases and J dropped 6 bases, with 12 bases sitting between them. The CDR3 region has the DNA TGTGCCAGCAGTTTTAGAAGTTATAGCGAGCAGTACTTC. This translates into CASSFRSYSEQYF.

This clonotype was seen a handful of times. V is TRBV28 and J is TRBJ2-1; D is perhaps TRBD2 (7 bases). Trimming stripped 3 bases from V and 3 bases from J, with 12 bases between. The CDR3 has 15 residues. Germline V gene sequence: CDR1 MDHEN, CDR2 SYDVKM. The CDR3 is CASSLGGGIYNEQFF. DNA for the CDR3: TGTGCCAGCAGTTTGGGGGGGGGCATCTACAATGAGCAGTTCTTC.

This clonotype was observed many times. V and J are TRBV5-1 and TRBJ1-1; no firm D call. V was pared by 7 bases and J by 1 base, with 14 bases between. CDR1 and CDR2 from the germline V gene are SGHRS and YFSETQ. The CDR3 is 14 amino acids. CDR3 nucleotide sequence: TGCGCCAGCGAATTTGGACCTGGGAACACTGAAGCTTTCTTT. Translation: CASEFGPGNTEAFF. Looking up the rest from reference TRBV5-1 and TRBJ1-1 gives the full variable domain: KAGVTQTPRYLIKTRGQQVTLSCSPISGHRSVSWYQQTPGQGLQFLFEYFSETQRNKGNFPGRFSGRQFSNSRSEMNVSTLELGDSALYLCASEFGPGNTEAFFGQGTRLTVV.